This T cell receptor beta chain was recorded in a study of blood T cell repertoires in COVID-19. About the study: Acute and convalescent COVID-19 samples came from the United States, Italy and Spain. T cells, B-cell-depleted T cells, or PBMCs supplied cDNA or gDNA.

CDR1 is SGHNT, CDR2 YYREEE, per germline (reference sequence). The V and J ends lost 5 bases and 7 bases, in that order; junction bases with no gene match: 7. This CDR3 has 13 amino acids. Original handling: The authors estimated nucleated cell counts from reference gene primer amplification. The assay was immunoSEQ multiplex PCR, and TCRdb's table has in-frame clones only and misses some. The V and J calls and the clone size are those of that table, but D and trimming were determined from the DNA. Of over 50,000 clones in the sample, over 75% are singletons; the top ten hold less than 8%. Sequenced sample: peripheral blood. This clonotype was sampled from a man in his fifties or sixties with acute or convalescent COVID-19. This sequence joins TRBV5-4 and TRBJ1-1, with 8 nucleotides matching TRBD1. The CDR3 here is CASRSTGGGEAFF. The CDR3 DNA sequence: TGTGCCAGCAGGTCTACAGGGGGGGGTGAAGCTTTCTTT.